The 27 T cell receptor beta chains in this list originate from one sample, sequenced in a study of T-cell memory formation after mild COVID-19. TCRdb called the 5' RACE reads again in MiXCR, with one record for every CDR3 protein. The table has 250,000 or so distinct CDR3 sequences, 18% seen once. Sequences were obtained from PBMCs or a T cell subset sorted from them (not recorded which). Receptors originate from a man between 18 and 29 years old who had mild COVID-19 (a few samples of this study predate the infection). Cell type and time point are not known.

V usage is TRBV7-2 and J usage is TRBJ1-1; 9 bases are shared with TRBD1. The CDR3 covers 16 residues. With V trimmed by 0 bases and J by 5 bases, 7 bases remained unmatched. In germline, CDR1 is SGHTA, CDR2 FQGNSA. The CDR3 loop reads CASSLAPWTGVTEAFF. CDR3 sequence (DNA): TGTGCCAGCAGCTTAGCGCCTTGGACAGGGGTGACTGAAGCTTTCTTT.

The J gene is TRBJ1-5, the V gene TRBV7-9, with D hard to call. This CDR3 comprises 14 residues. Germline CDR1 reads SEHNR; CDR2 reads FQNEAQ (reference sequence). Trimming took off 1 base at V and 1 base at J, with 5 bases between the two ends. CDR3 sequence (DNA): TGTGCCAGCAGCTTAGGGACCAGCAATCAGCCCCAGCATTTT. Translation gives CASSLGTSNQPQHF.

The J gene is TRBJ1-5, the V gene TRBV30; no clear D. This CDR3 is built from 15 residues. Germline CDR1 and CDR2: GTSNPN and SVGIG (reference sequence). Trimming cost V 3 bases and J 1 base, with 13 bases left between them. CDR3 nucleotide sequence: TGTGCCTGGAGCGAGGGCAGCACAAGCAATCAGCCCCAGCATTTT. It translates to CAWSEGSTSNQPQHF.

The chain carries TRBV24-1 and TRBJ1-5; perhaps TRBD1 as D (6 bases). With 10 bases removed from V and 3 bases from J, the gap between germline ends came to 15 bases. Per germline, CDR1 KGHDR and CDR2 SFDVKD. There are 14 residues in the CDR3. The CDR3 region is CATSLGTLNQPQHF. The DNA of the CDR3 is TGTGCCACGAGTCTAGGGACACTCAATCAGCCCCAGCATTTT.

The gene calls are TRBV6-5 and TRBJ2-3; TRBD1 agrees at 7 bases. The CDR3 sequence is 15 residues long. Germline V gene sequence: CDR1 MNHEY, CDR2 SVGAGI. Germline trimming cut 2 bases from V and 0 bases from J; bases unmatched to any gene: 2. The CDR3 DNA reads TGTGCCAGCAGTTACGGGGACAGAAGCACAGATACGCAGTATTTT. Translating it yields CASSYGDRSTDTQYF.

The chain joins TRBV5-6 to TRBJ1-5; D not resolved. The V gene lost 2 bases and the J gene lost 7 bases, with 13 bases spanning the gap. CDR3 length: 14 residues. CDR1 and CDR2 from the germline V gene are SGHDT and YYEEEE. The CDR3 region has the DNA TGTGCCAGCAGCTTAAAAACTGGGAGACAGCCCCAGCATTTT. The encoded protein is CASSLKTGRQPQHF.

This chain links TRBV19 with TRBJ1-2; 8 nucleotides agree with TRBD1. This CDR3 region has 14 residues. CDR1 is LNHDA, CDR2 SQIVND, per germline (reference sequence). The J segment lost 4 bases and the V segment lost 3 bases, leaving 4 bases of the junction unmatched. Written as DNA, the CDR3 is TGTGCCAGTAGTATCGAGACAGGGGCCTATGGCTACACCTTC. Protein: CASSIETGAYGYTF.

The chain carries TRBV5-1 and TRBJ2-3, with TRBD1 as a possible D gene (5 bases). Trimming took off 4 bases at V and 0 bases at J, with 15 bases between the two ends. From germline, CDR1 is SGHRS and CDR2 YFSETQ. This CDR3 has 16 amino acids. The CDR3: CASSPTGQYSTDTQYF. CDR3 DNA: TGCGCCAGCAGCCCGACCGGACAATACAGCACAGATACGCAGTATTTT.

This clonotype was counted a few times. The chain joins TRBV30 to TRBJ2-5; 8 bases fit TRBD2. The CDR3 length is 14 residues. Trimming cost V 2 bases and J 5 bases; bases outside gene matches: 7. In germline, CDR1 is GTSNPN, CDR2 SVGIG (reference sequence). CDR3 protein: CAWSPPAGEETQYF. CDR3 sequence (DNA): TGTGCCTGGAGTCCCCCAGCGGGGGAGGAGACCCAGTACTTC.

This sequence joins TRBV5-1 and TRBJ2-1, with TRBD1 as a possible D gene (6 bases). V lost 3 bases, J lost 9 bases, and 10 bases lay in between. CDR3 length equals 12 residues. Germline lookup yields CDR1 SGHRS and CDR2 YFSETQ. The DNA for the CDR3 is TGCGCCAGCAGCTCCCCAGGGGTTGAGCAGTTCTTC. Residues: CASSSPGVEQFF.

The chain joins TRBV7-2 to TRBJ2-5; a possible D gene is TRBD1 (6 bases). The CDR3 extends over 17 amino acids. Germline assignment: CDR1 SGHTA and CDR2 FQGNSA. V was trimmed by 5 bases and J by 0 bases, leaving 19 bases between them. CDR3 nucleotide sequence: TGTGCCAGCAGCCCCCCCCCCAGCAGGGGATACCAAGAGACCCAGTACTTC. It translates to CASSPPPSRGYQETQYF.

The chain employs TRBV20-1 and TRBJ2-7, with TRBD2 identical over 10 bases. This CDR3 has 14 residues. Losses at the gene ends were 3 bases for V and 2 bases for J; bases not matched to a gene: 4. The germline CDR1 and CDR2 sequences are DFQATT and SNEGSKA (reference sequence). Written as DNA, the CDR3 is TGCAGTGCTAGGGTAGCGGGGGGCCCCTACGAGCAGTACTTC. It codes for CSARVAGGPYEQYF.

This clonotype was seen a handful of times. The genes are TRBV5-1 and TRBJ2-3; D ambiguous. The CDR3 loop spans 14 amino acids. CDR1 is SGHRS and CDR2 is YFSETQ in the germline V gene. The V gene lost 2 bases and the J gene lost 1 base, with 8 bases spanning the gap. CDR3 DNA sequence: TGCGCCAGCAGCTTTGCAGACGGCACAGATACGCAGTATTTT. Its protein product is CASSFADGTDTQYF.

This clonotype was seen repeatedly, ten times or more. V is TRBV6-5 and J is TRBJ2-2; D not certain. CDR3 length: 13 amino acids. V lost 1 base and J lost 6, with 6 bases in between. Germline V gene lookup returns CDR1 MNHEY and CDR2 SVGAGI. CDR3 in amino acids: CASSYLGAGELFF. The DNA of the CDR3 is TGTGCCAGCAGTTACTTGGGCGCCGGGGAGCTGTTTTTT.

The rearrangement joins TRBV5-4 to TRBJ2-1; the D gene could be TRBD1 or TRBD2 (7 bases each). Trimming took off 4 bases at V and 9 bases at J, with 20 bases between the two ends. CDR3 length equals 15 residues. The germline gives CDR1 SGHNT, CDR2 YYREEE (reference sequence). The CDR3 coding sequence is TGTGCCAGCAGCCTTGACAGGGAGGGGTTAGGTGAGCAGTTCTTC. It yields the protein CASSLDREGLGEQFF. Full variable domain (missing parts from reference TRBV5-4 and TRBJ2-1): ETGVTQSPTHLIKTRGQQVTLRCSSQSGHNTVSWYQQALGQGPQFIFQYYREEENGRGNFPPRFSGLQFPNYSSELNVNALELDDSALYLCASSLDREGLGEQFFGPGTRLTVL.

J is TRBJ1-1 and V is TRBV2; D call uncertain. Trimming pared 7 bases from V and 0 bases from J, leaving 9 bases between. Per germline, CDR1 SNHLY and CDR2 FYNNEI. CDR3 size: 13 residues. CDR3 loop: CASNPLMNTEAFF. CDR3 nucleotide sequence: TGTGCCAGCAACCCCCTCATGAACACTGAAGCTTTCTTT.

The V gene is TRBV6-1, the J gene TRBJ1-1, with no clear D. Per the germline V gene, CDR1 is MNHNS and CDR2 is SASEGT. The CDR3 spans 12 residues. Trimming removed 5 bases at V and 7 bases at J, with 11 bases between. CDR3 sequence: CASSPLNVEAFF. Here the CDR3 DNA reads TGTGCCAGCAGTCCCCTTAATGTTGAAGCTTTCTTT.

This clonotype was seen more than once but under ten times. This chain joins TRBV14 and TRBJ1-5; D is ambiguous. Trimming cost V 4 bases and J 2 bases, with 9 bases left between them. The CDR3 has 14 amino acids. Germline lookup yields CDR1 SGHDN and CDR2 FVKESK. The CDR3 sequence is CASSLKVGNQPQHF. CDR3 nucleotide sequence: TGTGCCAGCAGCCTAAAGGTCGGCAATCAGCCCCAGCATTTT. The whole variable domain, remainder taken from reference TRBV14 and TRBJ1-5, is EAGVTQFPSHSVIEKGQTVTLRCDPISGHDNLYWYRRVMGKEIKFLLHFVKESKQDESGMPNNRFLAERTGGTYSTLKVQPAELEDSGVYFCASSLKVGNQPQHFGDGTRLSIL.

This clonotype was counted only a few times. The V gene is TRBV2, the J gene TRBJ1-1, with D maybe TRBD1 (6 bases). CDR3 size: 15 residues. From germline, CDR1 is SNHLY and CDR2 FYNNEI. Trimming removed 5 bases from V and 3 bases from J, with 16 bases in between. CDR3 in amino acids: CASSPRQVRDTEAFF. In nucleotides, the CDR3 is TGTGCCAGCAGTCCTCGACAGGTTAGGGACACTGAAGCTTTCTTT.

CDR3 nucleotides: TGTGCCAGCAGCAAAGAGCGGTTAGGAGCTTATAGCAATCAGCCCCAGCATTTT. Its protein product is CASSKERLGAYSNQPQHF. The genes are TRBV21-1 and TRBJ1-5. TRBV21-1 is termed a pseudogene. This CDR3 has 18 residues.

This clonotype was counted only a few times. The CDR3 coding sequence is TGCGCCAGCAGCCAAGATTGGCGGGAGACCCAGTACTTC. Translation gives CASSQDWRETQYF. The chain carries TRBV4-3 and TRBJ2-5; D gene uncertain. Germline V lookup: CDR1 LGHNA, CDR2 YSLEER. Between the trimmed V and J ends, which lost 0 bases and 5 bases, there was a span of 7 bases. The CDR3 covers 13 residues.

This clonotype occurred a few times. This chain joins TRBV29-1 and TRBJ2-5, with TRBD1 as a possible D gene (5 bases). Trimming cost V 7 bases and J 5 bases, with 17 bases left between them. The V gene's germline CDR1 is SQVTM and CDR2 ANQGSEA. The CDR3 sequence is 13 residues long. CDR3 bases: TGCAGCGGCTCTACAGGCGCCGGGGAGACCCAGTACTTC. Residues: CSGSTGAGETQYF.

The chain is built from TRBV7-2 and TRBJ1-1; no clear D gene. The CDR3 spans 14 residues. In germline, CDR1 is SGHTA, CDR2 FQGNSA. V was clipped by 2 bases and J by 6 bases, with 13 bases between them. The chain's CDR3 is CASSLSLPGAEAFF. CDR3 bases: TGTGCCAGCAGCTTATCCCTCCCGGGCGCTGAAGCTTTCTTT.

This clonotype was recorded at least ten times. The V and J genes are TRBV5-1 and TRBJ2-3, with D perhaps assigned TRBD1 or TRBD2 (5 bases each). Trimming took 0 bases from V and 4 from J, leaving 9 bases between them. The CDR3 loop spans 14 amino acids. The germline CDR1 and CDR2 sequences are SGHRS and YFSETQ. This chain's CDR3 is CASSLGGSADTQYF. CDR3 sequence (DNA): TGCGCCAGCAGCTTGGGGGGGTCGGCAGATACGCAGTATTTT.

This clonotype showed up many times. The rearrangement links TRBV20-1 to TRBJ2-3; D perhaps matches TRBD2 (6 bases). Trimming pared 4 bases from V and 0 bases from J, leaving 14 bases between. This CDR3 comprises 15 residues. CDR1 is DFQATT and CDR2 is SNEGSKA in the germline V gene (reference sequence). CDR3 bases: TGCAGTGCTAATGTGGGAGGTGCTAGCACAGATACGCAGTATTTT. Translating gives CSANVGGASTDTQYF.

This clonotype was seen many times. V usage is TRBV9 and J usage is TRBJ2-3; D not certain. The CDR3 is 13 amino acids. V shed 0 bases and J shed 5 bases, with 7 bases lying between them. Germline V CDR1 and CDR2: SGDLS, YYNGEE. The CDR3 coding sequence is TGTGCCAGCAGCGTAGGGCAACTAGATACGCAGTATTTT. Amino acids: CASSVGQLDTQYF.

The V and J genes are TRBV5-1 and TRBJ1-1; the match to TRBD1 covers 7 bases. The junction had 7 bases not matched to a gene; V was cut back by 3 bases and J by 2 bases. The CDR3 covers 15 residues. Germline V lookup: CDR1 SGHRS, CDR2 YFSETQ. CDR3 nucleotide sequence: TGCGCCAGCAGCTATCTGACAGGGTTAAACACTGAAGCTTTCTTT. This translates into CASSYLTGLNTEAFF.